The 32 T cell receptor beta chains below all came from one sample that was sequenced in a study of cytomegalovirus exposure and HLA in healthy donors. The PCR made use of 60 Vbeta and 13 Jbeta primers. TCRdb's table, derived via immunoSEQ multiplex PCR, lists solely in-frame clones and lacks some. The sample holds about 43,000 clones, 77% seen once. Sequences were obtained from PBMCs. These receptors were taken from a man in his thirties or forties in good health and CMV-seronegative.

CDR3 region: CASSQGGQGKENEQFF. The CDR3 DNA sequence: TGTGCCAGCAGCCAAGGTGGCCAGGGGAAGGAAAATGAGCAGTTCTTC. V gene TRBV4-2 combines with J gene TRBJ2-1; the D gene is possibly TRBD1 (6 bases). The CDR3 spans 16 residues. Between the trimmed V and J ends, which lost 1 base and 7 bases, there was a span of 17 bases. The germline gives CDR1 LGHNA, CDR2 YNFKEQ.

The gene calls are TRBV19 and TRBJ2-7, with TRBD2 as a possible D gene (6 bases). Trimming shortened V by 5 bases and J by 3 bases, and 8 bases separated the two germline ends. The CDR3 is 12 residues long. Germline V gives CDR1 LNHDA, CDR2 SQIVND (reference sequence). The CDR3 nucleotides read TGTGCCAGTAGTCCGGGACTCTACGAGCAGTACTTC. It specifies CASSPGLYEQYF.

The chain carries TRBV5-5 and TRBJ1-4; maybe TRBD1 (5 bases). Germline CDR1 reads SGHKS; CDR2 reads YYEKEE (reference sequence). This CDR3 contains 15 residues. Trimming left V 4 bases short and J 5 bases short, with 15 bases between. The CDR3 here is CASSPMRGGNEKLFF. The CDR3 nucleotides are TGTGCCAGCAGCCCCATGCGGGGGGGGAATGAAAAACTGTTTTTT.

This clone was detected only a few times. The V and J genes are TRBV6-4 and TRBJ2-1; the D is unclear. Germline CDR1 is MRHNA and CDR2 is SNTAGT. Trimming took 6 bases from V and 7 from J, leaving 16 bases between them. The CDR3 runs to 14 residues. The CDR3 nucleotides read TGTGCCAGCAGGGCCCTTTTATGCTGGAATGAGCAGTTCTTC. Translating it yields CASRALLCWNEQFF.

The V and J genes are TRBV28 and TRBJ1-3, with 9 bases lining up with TRBD1. The CDR3 totals 17 residues. The ends lost 2 bases at V and 2 bases at J; junction bases unmatched: 7. In germline, CDR1 is MDHEN, CDR2 SYDVKM. CDR3 residues: CASSLPGQGTTGNTIYF. DNA of the CDR3: TGTGCCAGCAGTTTACCTGGACAGGGGACTACTGGAAACACCATATATTTT.

This chain uses TRBV7-3 with TRBJ2-3; D is ambiguous. Looked up from germline, CDR1 is SGHTA and CDR2 is FQGTGA. This CDR3 contains 13 residues. V dropped 6 bases and J dropped 1 base, with 8 bases sitting between them. The CDR3 DNA reads as TGTGCCAGCAGTATCAGTGGCACAGATACGCAGTATTTT. Protein: CASSISGTDTQYF.

The genes are TRBV5-6 and TRBJ2-5, with 8 bases lining up with TRBD1. Trimming removed 0 bases from V and 4 bases from J; junction bases left unmatched: 8. The CDR3 length is 16 residues. Germline CDR1 SGHDT, CDR2 YYEEEE. CDR3 nucleotides: TGTGCCAGCAGCTTGGGGGGACAGGCCAACGCAGAGACCCAGTACTTC. Protein sequence: CASSLGGQANAETQYF.

The chain carries TRBV27 and TRBJ1-5; the D is unclear. Germline V lookup: CDR1 MNHEY, CDR2 SMNVEV (reference sequence). Trimming removed 5 bases from V and 7 bases from J, with 15 bases in between. The CDR3 has 14 amino acids. The CDR3 DNA reads TGTGCCAGCAGTCAAGAGTCCCTCCGACAGCCCCAGCATTTT. It is translated as CASSQESLRQPQHF.

The table lists this clone with a count of one. The gene calls are TRBV27 and TRBJ2-1, with 13 positions matching TRBD2. This CDR3 spans 16 amino acids. Germline lookup yields CDR1 MNHEY and CDR2 SMNVEV (reference sequence). V shed 5 bases, J shed 0 bases, and the junction held 1 base outside the gene matches. CDR3 loop: CASSGLAGVSYNEQFF. In DNA, the CDR3 is TGTGCCAGCAGTGGACTAGCGGGAGTCTCCTACAATGAGCAGTTCTTC.

The J gene is TRBJ1-2, the V gene TRBV5-1; D possibly corresponds to TRBD1 (5 bases). Germline CDR1 and CDR2: SGHRS and YFSETQ. V lost 0 bases, J lost 10 bases, and 13 bases lay in between. The CDR3 covers 13 residues. CDR3 coding DNA: TGCGCCAGCAGCTTGGAAGGGGACTTGGACTACACCTTC. It codes for CASSLEGDLDYTF.

This clone came up once. The J gene is TRBJ1-2, the V gene TRBV29-1; D may be TRBD1 (6 bases). V was pared by 6 bases and J by 4 bases, with 12 bases between. This CDR3 is 12 amino acids long. The germline V gene has CDR1 SQVTM and CDR2 ANQGSEA. The CDR3 spells CSVGGGGYGYTF. CDR3 nucleotide sequence: TGCAGCGTGGGGGGGGGCGGCTATGGCTACACCTTC.

This sequence joins TRBV28 and TRBJ2-5, with a possible D match to TRBD2 (5 bases). V lost 2 bases and J 0 bases, leaving 10 bases between the germline ends. The CDR3 loop spans 15 amino acids. Germline CDR1 reads MDHEN; CDR2 reads SYDVKM. CDR3 sequence reads: CASSLGGANQETQYF. In DNA form, the CDR3 reads TGTGCCAGCAGTTTAGGAGGCGCCAACCAAGAGACCCAGTACTTC. Full variable domain (outside the CDR3, taken from reference TRBV28 and TRBJ2-5): DVKVTQSSRYLVKRTGEKVFLECVQDMDHENMFWYRQDPGLGLRLIYFSYDVKMKEKGDIPEGYSVSREKKERFSLILESASTNQTSMYLCASSLGGANQETQYFGPGTRLLVL.

V gene TRBV6-1 combines with J gene TRBJ2-7; 9 nucleotides match TRBD1. The CDR3 has 14 amino acids. J gave up 2 bases and V 5 bases, and 4 bases lay outside the gene matches. Germline loops: CDR1 MNHNS, CDR2 SASEGT. CDR3 residues: CASSLTGGAYEQYF. The CDR3 DNA reads TGTGCCAGCAGTCTCACAGGGGGCGCCTACGAGCAGTACTTC.

This clone was seen only a few times. The chain combines TRBV5-6 with TRBJ2-6; D is uncertain. There are 15 residues in the CDR3. The ends were cut back, 4 bases at V and 4 bases at J, with 12 bases in the middle. Per germline, CDR1 SGHDT and CDR2 YYEEEE. CDR3 sequence reads: CASSPLRFGANVLTF. The CDR3 DNA follows: TGTGCCAGCAGCCCTCTGAGGTTCGGGGCCAACGTCCTGACTTTC.

As for this clone: The same CDR3 is also encoded by other DNA sequences in this sample. The genes are TRBV7-2 and TRBJ1-4; 9 positions agree with TRBD1. The V gene's germline CDR1 is SGHTA and CDR2 FQGNSA. The length of the CDR3 is 14 residues. With 5 bases clipped from V and 10 bases from J, the junction kept 8 bases outside the gene matches. The CDR3 nucleotides are TGTGCCAGCAGCCCAACAGGGGGCGCGGTAAAACTGTTTTTT. Its protein is CASSPTGGAVKLFF. The full variable domain, completed using reference TRBV7-2 and TRBJ1-4, is GAGVSQSPSNKVTEKGKDVELRCDPISGHTALYWYRQSLGQGLEFLIYFQGNSAPDKSGLPSDRFSAERTGGSVSTLTIQRTQQEDSAVYLCASSPTGGAVKLFFGSGTQLSVL.

The chain is built from TRBV15 and TRBJ2-3; 8 bases agree with TRBD1. Germline CDR1 and CDR2: LNHNV and YYDKDF (reference sequence). J gave up 2 bases and V 6 bases, and 7 bases lay outside the gene matches. CDR3 length: 15 residues. The CDR3 region has the DNA TGTGCCACCAGAGGCCGGGACAGGCCCACAGATACGCAGTATTTT. The encoded protein is CATRGRDRPTDTQYF.

The J gene is TRBJ2-3, the V gene TRBV2; D possibly corresponds to TRBD2 (6 bases). Trimming pared 3 bases from V and 6 bases from J, leaving 16 bases between. In germline, CDR1 is SNHLY, CDR2 FYNNEI. The CDR3 loop spans 15 amino acids. The CDR3 DNA reads as TGTGCCAGCAGTGACTTTAGCGGCTCCTTGGATACGCAGTATTTT. Translation: CASSDFSGSLDTQYF.

This clone was observed a few times. The rearrangement joins TRBV11-3 to TRBJ2-5; perhaps TRBD1 as D (5 bases). The germline CDR1 and CDR2 sequences are SGHNT and YENEEA. The CDR3 has 15 residues. V was pared by 1 base and J by 4 bases, with 13 bases between. CDR3 region: CASSLGARASETQYF. The CDR3 DNA sequence: TGTGCCAGCAGCTTAGGGGCCAGGGCCTCAGAGACCCAGTACTTC.

This clone was seen once. The rearrangement uses TRBV28 and TRBJ2-3; 14 bases match TRBD2. The junction had 8 bases not matched to a gene; V was cut back by 6 bases and J by 6 bases. Germline CDR1 and CDR2: MDHEN and SYDVKM. The CDR3 totals 16 residues. For the CDR3, the DNA is TGTGCCAGCAGCCCCTGGGGACTAGCGGGAGCTGATACGCAGTATTTT. This codes for CASSPWGLAGADTQYF.

The chain carries TRBV19 and TRBJ2-7; 9 nucleotides agree with TRBD2. CDR3 size: 15 residues. Germline CDR1 is LNHDA and CDR2 is SQIVND (reference sequence). The trim removed 3 bases at V and 2 bases at J, leaving 5 bases unmatched. The CDR3 coding sequence is TGTGCCAGTAGTATTCTAGCTAGCGGGACCTACGAGCAGTACTTC. Translation: CASSILASGTYEQYF. The full variable domain, with the rest looked up from reference TRBV19 and TRBJ2-7, is DGGITQSPKYLFRKEGQNVTLSCEQNLNHDAMYWYRQDPGQGLRLIYYSQIVNDFQKGDIAEGYSVSREKKESFPLTVTSAQKNPTAFYLCASSILASGTYEQYFGPGTRLTVT.

V and J are TRBV7-9 and TRBJ2-1, with 9 bases fitting TRBD2. The J segment lost 0 bases and the V segment lost 5 bases, leaving 5 bases of the junction unmatched. The CDR3 is made up of 16 amino acids. Germline V gene data show CDR1 as SEHNR and CDR2 as FQNEAQ (reference sequence). CDR3 sequence: CASSTLAGHSYNEQFF. The CDR3 DNA reads TGTGCCAGCAGCACGCTAGCGGGACACTCCTACAATGAGCAGTTCTTC.

The chain recombines TRBV2 with TRBJ1-4, with 7 bases matching TRBD1. Germline V gene data show CDR1 as SNHLY and CDR2 as FYNNEI. This CDR3 is built from 14 residues. Trimming took 8 bases from V and 1 from J; bases not matched to a gene: 4. Here the CDR3 reads CASQGDRTNEKLFF. The CDR3 DNA is TGTGCCAGCCAAGGGGACAGAACTAATGAAAAACTGTTTTTT.

The V and J genes are TRBV27 and TRBJ1-1; the match to TRBD1 covers 10 bases. The CDR3 is 15 residues long. With 2 bases clipped from V and 1 base from J, the junction kept 1 base outside the gene matches. Germline V gene data show CDR1 as MNHEY and CDR2 as SMNVEV (reference sequence). The CDR3, as DNA: TGTGCCAGCAGTTTAGGACAGGGGGGGAACACTGAAGCTTTCTTT. Amino acids: CASSLGQGGNTEAFF.

As DNA, the CDR3 is TGTGCCAGCAGAAGAGGGGGGGGCGACACCGGGGAGCTGTTTTTT. Its protein is CASRRGGGDTGELFF. The J gene is TRBJ2-2, the V gene TRBV7-9; D perhaps matches TRBD2 (7 bases). Per germline, CDR1 SEHNR and CDR2 FQNEAQ (reference sequence). CDR3 size: 15 residues. V lost 6 bases and J lost 3, with 14 bases in between.

The chain recombines TRBV18 with TRBJ2-1, with 11 bases identical to TRBD2. The CDR3 loop spans 14 amino acids. Germline trimming cut 3 bases from V and 7 bases from J; bases unmatched to any gene: 2. CDR1 is KGHSH and CDR2 is LQKENI in the germline V gene. CDR3 sequence (DNA): TGTGCCAGCTCACCCACTAGCGGGAGTAATGAGCAGTTCTTC. This encodes CASSPTSGSNEQFF.

The chain recombines TRBV29-1 with TRBJ2-1, with 9 bases fitting TRBD1. CDR1 and CDR2 (germline): SQVTM, ANQGSEA. The junction had 8 bases not matched to a gene; V was cut back by 3 bases and J by 5 bases. The CDR3 spans 15 residues. The CDR3 bases are TGCAGCGTTGAGGCCATGGACAGGGGCCACAATGAGCAGTTCTTC. It is translated as CSVEAMDRGHNEQFF.

V is TRBV7-2 and J is TRBJ1-1; D not resolved. There are 13 residues in the CDR3. In germline, CDR1 is SGHTA, CDR2 FQGNSA. With 4 bases removed from V and 0 bases from J, the gap between germline ends came to 6 bases. CDR3: CASSSSLNTEAFF. The CDR3, as DNA: TGTGCCAGCAGCTCGTCTTTGAACACTGAAGCTTTCTTT.

The chain links TRBV5-1 to TRBJ2-5, with 10 bases lining up with TRBD2. CDR3 length equals 15 residues. Losses at the gene ends were 4 bases for V and 5 bases for J; bases not matched to a gene: 8. CDR1 is SGHRS, CDR2 YFSETQ, per germline. CDR3 loop: CASSPSGSISETQYF. The CDR3, as DNA: TGCGCCAGCAGCCCTAGCGGGAGTATTTCGGAGACCCAGTACTTC.

To note about this clone: The germline gene is not matched at one end of the junction; a read error may be the cause. This rearrangement joins TRBV7-9 to TRBJ2-1; D is perhaps TRBD2 (6 bases). The CDR3 length is 14 residues. Germline V lookup: CDR1 SEHNR, CDR2 FQNEAQ (reference sequence). CDR3 in DNA: TGTGCCAGCAGCCTAGCGTCCAATTACAATGAGCAGTTCTTC. Its protein product is CASSLASNYNEQFF.

For the CDR3, the DNA is TGTGCCAGCAGCACCAAGCTGCACTCTGGGGCCAACGTCCTGACTTTC. Amino acid sequence: CASSTKLHSGANVLTF. The rearrangement joins TRBV5-6 to TRBJ2-6; no firm D call. The CDR3 loop spans 16 amino acids. Germline CDR1 is SGHDT and CDR2 is YYEEEE. V was pared by 4 bases and J by 0 bases, with 11 bases between.

V gene TRBV19 combines with J gene TRBJ2-1; no clear D. This CDR3 contains 15 residues. The germline CDR1 and CDR2 sequences are LNHDA and SQIVND (reference sequence). V dropped 3 bases and J dropped 6 bases, with 15 bases sitting between them. The chain's CDR3 is CASSMVLFGRNEQFF. CDR3 nucleotide sequence: TGTGCCAGTAGTATGGTTCTATTTGGGCGCAATGAGCAGTTCTTC. The whole variable domain, remainder taken from reference TRBV19 and TRBJ2-1, is DGGITQSPKYLFRKEGQNVTLSCEQNLNHDAMYWYRQDPGQGLRLIYYSQIVNDFQKGDIAEGYSVSREKKESFPLTVTSAQKNPTAFYLCASSMVLFGRNEQFFGPGTRLTVL.

The genes are TRBV28 and TRBJ2-7, with 16 bases lining up with TRBD2. The ends lost 6 bases at V and 0 bases at J; junction bases unmatched: 14. The CDR3 runs to 20 residues. Germline CDR1 and CDR2: MDHEN and SYDVKM. The DNA of the CDR3 is TGTGCCAGCAGACCCTTCGGCGGGACTAGCGGGAGGGTAAGCTCCTACGAGCAGTACTTC. It specifies CASRPFGGTSGRVSSYEQYF.